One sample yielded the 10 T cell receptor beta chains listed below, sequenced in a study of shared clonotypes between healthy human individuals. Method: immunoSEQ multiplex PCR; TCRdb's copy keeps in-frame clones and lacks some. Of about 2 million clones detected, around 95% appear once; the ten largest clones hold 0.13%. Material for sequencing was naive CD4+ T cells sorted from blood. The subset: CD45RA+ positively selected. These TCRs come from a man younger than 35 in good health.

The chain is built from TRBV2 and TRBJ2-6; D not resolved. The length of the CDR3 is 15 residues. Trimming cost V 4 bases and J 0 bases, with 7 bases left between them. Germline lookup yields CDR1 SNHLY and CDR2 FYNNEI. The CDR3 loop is CASSARSSGANVLTF. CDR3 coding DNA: TGTGCCAGCAGTGCCAGAAGCTCTGGGGCCAACGTCCTGACTTTC.

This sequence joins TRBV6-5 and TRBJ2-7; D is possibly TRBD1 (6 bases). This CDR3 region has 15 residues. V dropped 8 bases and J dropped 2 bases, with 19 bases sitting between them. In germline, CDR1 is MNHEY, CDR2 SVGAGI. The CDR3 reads CASQESGAYPYEQYF. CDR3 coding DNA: TGTGCCAGCCAGGAGTCAGGGGCCTACCCCTACGAGCAGTACTTC.

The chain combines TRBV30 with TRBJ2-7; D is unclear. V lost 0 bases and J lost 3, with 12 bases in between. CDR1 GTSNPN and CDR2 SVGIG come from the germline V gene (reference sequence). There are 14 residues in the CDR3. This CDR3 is CAWSVLNGDYEQYF. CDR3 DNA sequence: TGTGCCTGGAGTGTACTTAATGGGGACTACGAGCAGTACTTC.

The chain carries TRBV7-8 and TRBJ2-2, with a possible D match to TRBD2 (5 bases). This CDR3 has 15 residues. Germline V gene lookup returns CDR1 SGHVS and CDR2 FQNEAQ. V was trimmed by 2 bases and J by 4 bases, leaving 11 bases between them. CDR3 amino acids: CASSLFYGITGELFF. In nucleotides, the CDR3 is TGTGCCAGCAGCTTATTTTACGGGATCACCGGGGAGCTGTTTTTT. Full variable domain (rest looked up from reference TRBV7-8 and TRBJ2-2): GAGVSQSPRYKVAKRGQDVALRCDPISGHVSLFWYQQALGQGPEFLTYFQNEAQLDKSGLPSDRFFAERPEGSVSTLKIQRTQQEDSAVYLCASSLFYGITGELFFGEGSRLTVL.

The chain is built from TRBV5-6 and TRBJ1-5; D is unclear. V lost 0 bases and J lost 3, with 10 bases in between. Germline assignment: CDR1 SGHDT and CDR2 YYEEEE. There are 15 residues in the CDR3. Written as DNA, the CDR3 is TGTGCCAGCAGCTTGGGGAACCTCTTCAATCAGCCCCAGCATTTT. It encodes CASSLGNLFNQPQHF.

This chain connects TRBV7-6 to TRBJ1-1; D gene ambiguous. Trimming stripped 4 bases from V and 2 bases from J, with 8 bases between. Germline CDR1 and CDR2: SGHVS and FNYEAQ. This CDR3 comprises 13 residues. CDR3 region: CASSSSFNTEAFF. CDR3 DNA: TGTGCCAGCAGCTCTAGCTTTAACACTGAAGCTTTCTTT.

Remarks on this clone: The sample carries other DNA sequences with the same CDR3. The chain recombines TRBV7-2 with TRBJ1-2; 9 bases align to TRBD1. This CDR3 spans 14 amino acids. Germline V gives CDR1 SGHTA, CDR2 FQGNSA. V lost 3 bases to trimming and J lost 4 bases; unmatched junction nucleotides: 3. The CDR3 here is CASSLGGQGYGYTF. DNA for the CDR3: TGTGCCAGCAGCTTGGGGGGACAGGGCTATGGCTACACCTTC.

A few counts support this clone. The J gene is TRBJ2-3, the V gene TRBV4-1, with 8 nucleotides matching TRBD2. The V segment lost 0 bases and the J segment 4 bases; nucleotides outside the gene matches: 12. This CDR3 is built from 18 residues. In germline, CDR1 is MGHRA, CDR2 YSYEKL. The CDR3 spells CASSQDPPGGGVSDTQYF. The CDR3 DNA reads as TGCGCCAGCAGCCAAGACCCTCCGGGGGGGGGAGTTTCAGATACGCAGTATTTT.

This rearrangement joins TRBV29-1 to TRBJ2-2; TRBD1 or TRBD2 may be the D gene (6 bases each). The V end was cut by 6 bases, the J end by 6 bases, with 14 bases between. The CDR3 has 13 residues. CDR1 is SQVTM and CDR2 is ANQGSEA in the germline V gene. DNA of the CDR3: TGCAGCGTCCGAACCGGGGGCGCCGGGGAGCTGTTTTTT. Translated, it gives CSVRTGGAGELFF.

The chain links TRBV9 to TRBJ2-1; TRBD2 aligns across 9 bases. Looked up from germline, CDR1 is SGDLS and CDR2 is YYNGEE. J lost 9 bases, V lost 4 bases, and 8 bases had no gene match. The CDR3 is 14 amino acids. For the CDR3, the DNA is TGTGCCAGCAGCCTGGCTAGCGGGGAGGGTGAGCAGTTCTTC. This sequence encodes CASSLASGEGEQFF.